The rows below give T cell receptor beta chains drawn from one sample of a study of OX40 agonist ivuxolimab in advanced cancers. Profiled with immunoSEQ multiplex PCR; TCRdb holds only in-frame clones, not every one. The sample records more than 20,000 clones, around 82% being singletons. Sequenced here: CD4+ or CD8+ T cells sorted from blood, sampled in a trial of the OX40 agonist ivuxolimab. The receptors here all came from an adult with an advanced solid tumor such as melanoma, head and neck, liver or kidney cancer. Each CDR3 is given with its conserved first and last residue. A D gene is named only where the DNA matches it firmly. The size of a clone is reported for some rows only, either as once, few or many, or as a class for expanded clones.

v_gene: TRBV10-3; d_gene: -; abundance: -; j_gene: TRBJ2-4; CDR3aa: CAISDRQGGQNIQYF; CDR3nt: TGTGCCATCAGTGACCGACAGGGAGGCCAAAACATTCAGTACTTC
v_gene: TRBV19; d_gene: -; abundance: few; j_gene: TRBJ2-5; CDR3aa: CASSMIIDETQYF; CDR3nt: TGTGCCAGTAGTATGATAATCGACGAGACCCAGTACTTC
v_gene: TRBV5-4; d_gene: -; abundance: -; j_gene: TRBJ1-2; CDR3aa: CASSRQPAGYTF; CDR3nt: TGTGCCAGCAGCAGGCAACCGGCTGGCTACACCTTC
v_gene: TRBV6-6; d_gene: -; abundance: -; j_gene: TRBJ1-1; CDR3aa: CASSYSPDRMNTEAFF; CDR3nt: TGTGCCAGCAGTTACTCACCAGACAGGATGAACACTGAAGCTTTCTTT
v_gene: TRBV6-1; d_gene: -; abundance: -; j_gene: TRBJ2-7; CDR3aa: CATGTSYEQYF; CDR3nt: TGTGCCACCGGGACCTCCTACGAGCAGTACTTC
v_gene: TRBV5-4; d_gene: TRBD1; abundance: -; j_gene: TRBJ2-7; CDR3aa: CASSLGQGFYEQYF; CDR3nt: TGTGCCAGCAGCTTAGGACAGGGGTTCTACGAGCAGTACTTC
v_gene: TRBV6-5; d_gene: -; abundance: -; j_gene: TRBJ2-2; CDR3aa: CASKGTGELFF; CDR3nt: TGTGCCAGCAAGGGGACCGGGGAGCTGTTTTTT
v_gene: TRBV7-9; d_gene: -; abundance: -; j_gene: TRBJ1-5; CDR3aa: CASSLEQGGSNQPQHF; CDR3nt: TGTGCCAGCAGCTTAGAGCAGGGAGGCAGCAATCAGCCCCAGCATTTT
v_gene: TRBV5-4; d_gene: -; abundance: -; j_gene: TRBJ2-1; CDR3aa: CASSRWQGNSNEQFF; CDR3nt: TGTGCCAGCAGCCGGTGGCAGGGGAACAGCAATGAGCAGTTCTTC
v_gene: TRBV30; d_gene: -; abundance: -; j_gene: TRBJ1-1; CDR3aa: CAWSVYVKWTEAFF; CDR3nt: TGTGCCTGGAGTGTATACGTAAAGTGGACTGAAGCTTTCTTT
v_gene: TRBV6-5; d_gene: -; abundance: -; j_gene: TRBJ2-2; CDR3aa: CASSTAGTTGELFF; CDR3nt: TGTGCCAGCAGCACAGCAGGGACGACCGGGGAGCTGTTTTTT
v_gene: TRBV6-5; d_gene: TRBD1; abundance: once; j_gene: TRBJ2-7; CDR3aa: CASSRTGNNEQYF; CDR3nt: TGTGCCAGCAGTCGGACAGGGAACAACGAGCAGTACTTC
v_gene: TRBV5-5; d_gene: TRBD1; abundance: -; j_gene: TRBJ1-4; CDR3aa: CASSLTTGGWTNEKLFF; CDR3nt: TGTGCCAGCAGCTTGACCACAGGGGGCTGGACTAATGAAAAACTGTTTTTT
v_gene: TRBV5-1; d_gene: TRBD2; abundance: -; j_gene: TRBJ2-3; CDR3aa: CASSFESRTSGGFTDTQYF; CDR3nt: TGCGCCAGCAGCTTCGAGTCTAGGACTAGCGGGGGGTTCACAGATACGCAGTATTTT
v_gene: TRBV4-1; d_gene: TRBD1; abundance: -; j_gene: TRBJ2-7; CDR3aa: CASSQEGQGDSYEQYF; CDR3nt: TGCGCCAGCAGCCAAGAGGGCCAGGGGGACTCCTACGAGCAGTACTTC
v_gene: TRBV11-2; d_gene: -; abundance: -; j_gene: TRBJ2-7; CDR3aa: CASSSDWGGASYEQYF; CDR3nt: TGTGCCAGCAGCTCTGATTGGGGGGGGGCATCCTACGAGCAGTACTTC
v_gene: TRBV5-1; d_gene: -; abundance: once; j_gene: TRBJ2-5; CDR3aa: CASSHGETQYF; CDR3nt: TGCGCCAGCAGCCATGGAGAGACCCAGTACTTC
v_gene: TRBV7-6; d_gene: TRBD1; abundance: -; j_gene: TRBJ1-1; CDR3aa: CASSLETGGKGEAFF; CDR3nt: TGTGCCAGCAGCTTAGAGACAGGGGGGAAAGGTGAAGCTTTCTTT
v_gene: TRBV19; d_gene: TRBD2; abundance: -; j_gene: TRBJ2-5; CDR3aa: CASTLRASGGHKYF; CDR3nt: TGTGCCAGTACCCTCAGGGCTAGCGGGGGCCATAAGTACTTC
v_gene: TRBV20-1; d_gene: -; abundance: -; j_gene: TRBJ1-2; CDR3aa: CTGPANYGYTF; CDR3nt: TGCACCGGGCCGGCTAACTATGGCTACACCTTC
v_gene: TRBV2; d_gene: TRBD1; abundance: few; j_gene: TRBJ2-1; CDR3aa: CASSADRGPSNEQFF; CDR3nt: TGTGCCAGCAGTGCGGACAGGGGGCCATCCAATGAGCAGTTCTTC
v_gene: TRBV10-3; d_gene: -; abundance: -; j_gene: TRBJ1-1; CDR3aa: CATGPGVGRTEAFF; CDR3nt: TGTGCCACAGGCCCAGGCGTAGGGCGCACTGAAGCTTTCTTT
v_gene: TRBV19; d_gene: TRBD1; abundance: once; j_gene: TRBJ1-5; CDR3aa: CAGGQGLNQPQHF; CDR3nt: TGTGCCGGGGGACAGGGGCTAAATCAGCCCCAGCATTTT
v_gene: TRBV6-5; d_gene: -; abundance: -; j_gene: TRBJ2-7; CDR3aa: CASSAAGSSYEQYF; CDR3nt: TGTGCCAGCAGTGCAGCAGGGTCCTCCTACGAGCAGTACTTC
v_gene: TRBV5-1; d_gene: -; abundance: few; j_gene: TRBJ1-6; CDR3aa: CASSSDSPPSNSPLHF; CDR3nt: TGCGCCAGCAGCTCGGACAGTCCCCCTTCTAATTCACCCCTCCACTTT
v_gene: TRBV11-3; d_gene: -; abundance: -; j_gene: TRBJ1-5; CDR3aa: CASSLEGRKPQHF; CDR3nt: TGTGCCAGCAGCTTAGAGGGGCGAAAGCCCCAGCATTTT
v_gene: TRBV2; d_gene: TRBD2; abundance: -; j_gene: TRBJ2-3; CDR3aa: CASKRGLAGGASTDTQYF; CDR3nt: TGTGCCTCAAAGCGGGGACTAGCGGGGGGTGCTAGCACAGATACGCAGTATTTT
v_gene: TRBV11-3; d_gene: -; abundance: -; j_gene: TRBJ1-1; CDR3aa: CASSSQYNTEAFF; CDR3nt: TGTGCCAGCAGCTCCCAATACAACACTGAAGCTTTCTTT
v_gene: TRBV4-1; d_gene: -; abundance: -; j_gene: TRBJ1-2; CDR3aa: CASSQPLVGTNYGYTF; CDR3nt: TGCGCCAGCAGCCAGCCGCTCGTTGGGACTAACTATGGCTACACCTTC
v_gene: TRBV19; d_gene: TRBD1; abundance: -; j_gene: TRBJ1-5; CDR3aa: CASSRQGAQPQHF; CDR3nt: TGTGCCAGTAGTAGGCAGGGGGCTCAGCCCCAGCATTTT